Here is one T cell receptor (beta chain) with its context. Its antigen is as yet unknown. The entry originates in a study of cytomegalovirus exposure and HLA in healthy donors. The study's findings and limits: TCR beta sequences numbering fewer than 20,000 were associated with HLA alleles at 0.05 false discovery rate in a later analysis.

PCR amplification relied on 60 Vbeta primers (plus 13 Jbeta primers). Here immunoSEQ multiplex PCR was the method, and the copy in TCRdb shows in-frame clones only, minus some. The data show 150,000 to 200,000 clones, roughly 80% seen once. Per germline, CDR1 MNHNY and CDR2 SVGAGI (reference sequence). Trimming took off 0 bases at V and 5 bases at J, with 14 bases between the two ends. The CDR3 contains 15 residues. The chain combines TRBV6-6 with TRBJ2-7; possible D gene TRBD2, 5 bases. The TCR was taken from a man younger than 35 in good health and CMV-seropositive. Sequenced sample: PBMCs. CDR3 loop: CASSYSRSNGDEQYF. The CDR3 DNA reads as TGTGCCAGCAGTTACTCTCGTTCAAACGGGGACGAGCAGTACTTC.